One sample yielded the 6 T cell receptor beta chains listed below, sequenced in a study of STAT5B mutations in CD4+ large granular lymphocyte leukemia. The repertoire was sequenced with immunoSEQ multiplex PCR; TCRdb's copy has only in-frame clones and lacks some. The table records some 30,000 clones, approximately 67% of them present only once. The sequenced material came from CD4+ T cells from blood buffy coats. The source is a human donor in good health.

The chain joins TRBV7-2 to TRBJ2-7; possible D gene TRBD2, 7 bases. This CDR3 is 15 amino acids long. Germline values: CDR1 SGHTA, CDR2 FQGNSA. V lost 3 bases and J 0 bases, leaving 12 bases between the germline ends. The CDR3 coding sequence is TGTGCCAGCAGCTTTCTAGGGGGGGCCTCCTACGAGCAGTACTTC. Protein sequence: CASSFLGGASYEQYF.

The CDR3 region has the DNA TGTGCCAGCGGAGCCGGGACAGGGTTCTATGGCTACACCTTC. This gives the protein CASGAGTGFYGYTF. V and J are TRBV27 and TRBJ1-2; 9 positions match TRBD1. The CDR3 totals 14 residues. J was trimmed by 4 bases and V by 8 bases; bases with no gene match: 8. Germline lookup yields CDR1 MNHEY and CDR2 SMNVEV (reference sequence).

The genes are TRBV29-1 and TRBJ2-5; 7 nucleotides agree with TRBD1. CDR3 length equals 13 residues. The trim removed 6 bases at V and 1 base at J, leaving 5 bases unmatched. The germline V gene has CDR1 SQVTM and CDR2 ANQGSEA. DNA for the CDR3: TGCAGCGTCCATCGGACAGGCCAAGAGACCCAGTACTTC. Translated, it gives CSVHRTGQETQYF.

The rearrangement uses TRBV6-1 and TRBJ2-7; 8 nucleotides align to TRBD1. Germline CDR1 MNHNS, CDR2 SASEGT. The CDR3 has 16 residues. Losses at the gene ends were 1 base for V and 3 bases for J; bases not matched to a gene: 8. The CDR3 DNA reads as TGTGCCAGCAGTGAAGTTAGCAGGGGGCTTATCTACGAGCAGTACTTC. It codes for CASSEVSRGLIYEQYF.

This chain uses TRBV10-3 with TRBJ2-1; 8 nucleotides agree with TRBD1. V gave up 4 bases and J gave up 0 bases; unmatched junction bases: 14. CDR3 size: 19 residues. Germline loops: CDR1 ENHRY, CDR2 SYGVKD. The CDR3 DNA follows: TGTGCCATCAGTGGGGCGGCCACTGACAGGGGTAGCTCCTACAATGAGCAGTTCTTC. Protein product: CAISGAATDRGSSYNEQFF.

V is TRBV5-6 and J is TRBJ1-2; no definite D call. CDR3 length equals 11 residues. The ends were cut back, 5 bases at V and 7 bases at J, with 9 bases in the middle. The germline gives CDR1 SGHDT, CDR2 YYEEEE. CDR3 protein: CASSFSFGYTF. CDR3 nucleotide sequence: TGTGCCAGCAGTTTTTCGTTTGGCTACACCTTC.